One and the same sample provided the 9 T cell receptor beta chains below, sequenced in a study of shared clonotypes between healthy human individuals. Repertoires were generated with immunoSEQ multiplex PCR, while TCRdb's copy carries only in-frame clones and drops some. The profile shows some 2.3 million clones, over 85% of them singletons. Material for sequencing was naive CD4+ T cells from PBMCs. Subset of the sample: CD45RA+ positively selected. The receptors stem from a man aged 18 to 29 in good health. Some clones in this sample may be carry-over from other donors' samples.

The chain joins TRBV27 to TRBJ2-7; a possible D gene is TRBD1 (6 bases). The CDR3 totals 15 residues. Trimming cost V 1 base and J 5 bases, with 15 bases left between them. Germline CDR1 and CDR2: MNHEY and SMNVEV (reference sequence). The CDR3 region has the DNA TGTGCCAGCAGTTTATTCTGGGGGCGTCCCAACGAGCAGTACTTC. The encoded protein is CASSLFWGRPNEQYF.

The chain uses TRBV7-9 and TRBJ2-1; tentative D call: TRBD2 (6 bases). Trimming took off 5 bases at V and 6 bases at J, with 17 bases between the two ends. Per the germline V gene, CDR1 is SEHNR and CDR2 is FQNEAQ (reference sequence). CDR3 length equals 15 residues. Written as DNA, the CDR3 is TGTGCCAGCAGCCAGGGACTCCCCGGGGTCAATGAGCAGTTCTTC. It yields the protein CASSQGLPGVNEQFF.

The chain has TRBV5-1 and TRBJ1-1; D perhaps matches TRBD1 (5 bases). Trimming removed 0 bases from V and 6 bases from J, with 15 bases in between. CDR3 length equals 15 residues. From germline, CDR1 is SGHRS and CDR2 YFSETQ. This CDR3 reads CASSLEGLEFAEAFF. The CDR3 bases are TGCGCCAGCAGCTTGGAGGGGCTAGAGTTCGCTGAAGCTTTCTTT. The complete variable domain, with remaining parts taken from reference TRBV5-1 and TRBJ1-1, reads KAGVTQTPRYLIKTRGQQVTLSCSPISGHRSVSWYQQTPGQGLQFLFEYFSETQRNKGNFPGRFSGRQFSNSRSEMNVSTLELGDSALYLCASSLEGLEFAEAFFGQGTRLTVV.

V and J are TRBV10-3 and TRBJ1-2; 8 nucleotides line up with TRBD1. Germline CDR1 is ENHRY and CDR2 is SYGVKD. V dropped 11 bases and J dropped 6; count of bases not matched to a gene: 14. The CDR3 extends over 14 amino acids. The CDR3 DNA reads as TGTGCCGCCTGGGGGGTTGGCAGGGGGCATGGCTACACCTTC. It is translated as CAAWGVGRGHGYTF.

This rearrangement joins TRBV5-1 to TRBJ2-1; 9 bases fit TRBD2. The CDR3 is 15 residues long. Per germline, CDR1 SGHRS and CDR2 YFSETQ. V was clipped by 0 bases and J by 10 bases; unmatched bases: 8. The DNA of the CDR3 is TGCGCCAGCAGCTTGGTTGCGGGAGGGCCTCGCGAGCAGTTCTTC. It yields the protein CASSLVAGGPREQFF.

V gene TRBV7-9 combines with J gene TRBJ1-2; the D is unclear. Germline V gene sequence: CDR1 SEHNR, CDR2 FQNEAQ (reference sequence). Trimming took off 2 bases at V and 0 bases at J, with 7 bases between the two ends. This CDR3 has 14 amino acids. The chain's CDR3 is CASSLTQANYGYTF. The DNA for the CDR3 is TGTGCCAGCAGCTTAACGCAGGCTAACTATGGCTACACCTTC. Based on the CDR3 plus reference TRBV7-9 and TRBJ1-2, the full variable domain is DTGVSQNPRHKITKRGQNVTFRCDPISEHNRLYWYRQTLGQGPEFLTYFQNEAQLEKSRLLSDRFSAERPKGSFSTLEIQRTEQGDSAMYLCASSLTQANYGYTFGSGTRLTVV.

This clone was recorded a few times. The chain couples TRBV30 to TRBJ1-1; 8 positions match TRBD1. The CDR3 contains 14 residues. Germline values: CDR1 GTSNPN, CDR2 SVGIG (reference sequence). The V gene end was trimmed by 4 bases and the J gene end by 2 bases; junction bases not matched to a gene: 6. The CDR3 protein is CAWNRDRGNTEAFF. CDR3 bases: TGTGCCTGGAACCGTGACAGGGGAAACACTGAAGCTTTCTTT.

This clone has only one observation. This specimen includes other DNA sequences encoding the same CDR3. The chain recombines TRBV9 with TRBJ1-3, with D possibly being TRBD1 (6 bases). The germline V and J ends were trimmed by 0 bases and 4 bases, with 8 bases remaining between them. CDR3 length: 14 amino acids. Germline CDR1 reads SGDLS; CDR2 reads YYNGEE. For the CDR3, the DNA is TGTGCCAGCAGCGTAGACAGGGACGGAAACACCATATATTTT. It encodes CASSVDRDGNTIYF. Supplemented by reference TRBV9 and TRBJ1-3, the full variable domain reads DSGVTQTPKHLITATGQRVTLRCSPRSGDLSVYWYQQSLDQGLQFLIQYYNGEERAKGNILERFSAQQFPDLHSELNLSSLELGDSALYFCASSVDRDGNTIYFGEGSWLTVV.

Worth noting for this clone: The same CDR3 also results from other DNA sequences found in this sample. The V gene is TRBV18, the J gene TRBJ2-7; D gene unclear. V was cut by 6 bases and J by 0 bases, with 6 bases left in between. The CDR3 covers 12 residues. Per the germline V gene, CDR1 is KGHSH and CDR2 is LQKENI. The CDR3 sequence: CASSPSSYEQYF. Written as DNA, the CDR3 is TGTGCCAGCTCCCCTAGCTCCTACGAGCAGTACTTC.